Detailed here is one T cell receptor (beta chain). This record belongs to a study of blood T cell repertoires in COVID-19. Method: immunoSEQ multiplex PCR; TCRdb's copy keeps in-frame clones and lacks some. The table shows around 310,000 clones, with about 93% occurring only once. The germline CDR1 and CDR2 sequences are GTSNPN and SVGIG (reference sequence). There are 13 residues in the CDR3. The V segment lost 2 bases and the J segment 8 bases; nucleotides outside the gene matches: 5. The specimen was peripheral blood. The V call is TRBV30, the J call TRBJ2-4; TRBD1 agrees at 8 bases. This receptor was taken from a woman younger than 45 with COVID-19, enrolled during active disease. CDR3 coding DNA: TGTGCCTGGAGTTCAGGGGGCCTGGACATTCAGTACTTC. Amino acids: CAWSSGGLDIQYF.